This T cell receptor beta chain was identified during a study of early T cells in non-severe SARS-CoV-2 infection. Study overall: Unsorted whole-blood RNA was sequenced in bulk, leaving chains unpaired.

Points from the study as a whole: A preference for anti-spike CD8 responses marked VDJdb matching, which missed private and CD4 specificities.

This clonotype has ten or more counts. Antigen: not known. In the library, individual cDNA molecules carried attached unique molecular identifiers. MiXCR was run by TCRdb on the 5' RACE reads, yielding one entry per CDR3 protein. The sample consists of 98,000 or so distinct CDR3 sequences, about an eighth of them appearing once. This clonotype originated in an adult who was a healthcare worker with PCR-confirmed SARS-CoV-2 infection or an uninfected control (not recorded which). The source material was whole blood.

CDR3 nucleotide sequence: TGTGCCAGCAGCCCCCTTCCTAACTATGGCTACACCTTC. It encodes CASSPLPNYGYTF. The V gene is TRBV3-1, the J gene TRBJ1-2; no reliable D call. CDR1 and CDR2 (germline): LGHDT, YNNKEL (reference sequence). The CDR3 contains 13 residues. V was shortened by 4 bases and J by 0 bases, with 6 bases between the two germline ends.